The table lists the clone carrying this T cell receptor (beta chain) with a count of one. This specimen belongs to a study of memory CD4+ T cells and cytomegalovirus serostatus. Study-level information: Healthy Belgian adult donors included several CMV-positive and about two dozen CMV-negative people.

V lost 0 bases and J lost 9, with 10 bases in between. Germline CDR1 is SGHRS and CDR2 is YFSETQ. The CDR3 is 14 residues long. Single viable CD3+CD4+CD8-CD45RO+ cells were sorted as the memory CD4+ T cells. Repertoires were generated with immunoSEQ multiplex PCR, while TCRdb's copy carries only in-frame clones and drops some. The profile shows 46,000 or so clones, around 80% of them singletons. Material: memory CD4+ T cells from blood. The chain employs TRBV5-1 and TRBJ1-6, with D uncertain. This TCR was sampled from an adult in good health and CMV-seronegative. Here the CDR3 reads CASSLGSSSSPLHF. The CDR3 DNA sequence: TGCGCCAGCAGCTTGGGGTCTTCTAGTTCACCCCTCCACTTT.